This entry features one T cell receptor beta chain sequence. This record comes from a study of graft-versus-host responses after intestinal transplantation. Study background: Recipients received multivisceral, liver-intestinal, or isolated intestinal transplants.

Trimming cost V 6 bases and J 0 bases, with 9 bases left between them. The V gene's germline CDR1 is MDHEN and CDR2 SYDVKM. The length of the CDR3 is 14 residues. Produced via immunoSEQ multiplex PCR; TCRdb's table is partial and in-frame only. The data show tens of thousands of clones, 80% to 95% seen once. The sample consisted of PBMCs, taken 750 to 850 days after a first intestinal transplant, on the day of a second. This chain connects TRBV28 to TRBJ1-5; no firm D call. The receptor's source is a human patient who received an intestinal transplant, so some T cells may come from the graft donor. This CDR3 reads CASSQTISNQPQHF. CDR3 DNA sequence: TGTGCCAGCAGCCAAACCATTAGCAATCAGCCCCAGCATTTT.